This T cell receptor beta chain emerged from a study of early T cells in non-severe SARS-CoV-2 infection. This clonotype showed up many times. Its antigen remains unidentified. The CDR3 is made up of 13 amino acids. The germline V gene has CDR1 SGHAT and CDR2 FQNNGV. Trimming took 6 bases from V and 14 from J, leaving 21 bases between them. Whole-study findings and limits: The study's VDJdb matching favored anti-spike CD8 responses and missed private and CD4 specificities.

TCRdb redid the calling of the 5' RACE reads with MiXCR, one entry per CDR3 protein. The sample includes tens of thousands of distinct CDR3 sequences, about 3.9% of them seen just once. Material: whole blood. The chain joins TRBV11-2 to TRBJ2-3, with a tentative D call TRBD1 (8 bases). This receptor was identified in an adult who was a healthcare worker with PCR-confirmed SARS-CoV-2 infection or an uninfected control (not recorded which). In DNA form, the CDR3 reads TGTGCCAGCAGTTACACAGGGGGGGCGTCCAGGTATTTT. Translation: CASSYTGGASRYF. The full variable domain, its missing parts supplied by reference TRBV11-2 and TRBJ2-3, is EAGVAQSPRYKIIEKRQSVAFWCNPISGHATLYWYQQILGQGPKLLIQFQNNGVVDDSQLPKDRFSAERLKGVDSTLKIQPAKLEDSAVYLCASSYTGGASRYFGPGTRLTVL.